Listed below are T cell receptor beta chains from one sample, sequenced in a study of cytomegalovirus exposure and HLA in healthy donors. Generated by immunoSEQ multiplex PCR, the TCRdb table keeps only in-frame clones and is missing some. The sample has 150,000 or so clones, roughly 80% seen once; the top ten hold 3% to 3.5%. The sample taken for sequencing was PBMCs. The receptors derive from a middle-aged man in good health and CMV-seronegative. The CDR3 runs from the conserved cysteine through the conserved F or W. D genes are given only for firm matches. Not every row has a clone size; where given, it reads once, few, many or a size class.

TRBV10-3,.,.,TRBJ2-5,CAISENGVETQYF,TGTGCCATCAGTGAAAACGGGGTGGAGACCCAGTACTTC
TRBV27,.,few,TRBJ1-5,CASSLFHRAGNQPQHF,TGTGCCAGCAGTTTATTTCACAGGGCTGGAAATCAGCCCCAGCATTTT
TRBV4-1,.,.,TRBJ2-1,CASSQDSTEQFF,TGCGCCAGCAGCCAAGACTCTACTGAGCAGTTCTTC
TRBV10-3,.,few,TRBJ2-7,CAIKQGRAVYEQYF,TGTGCCATCAAGCAGGGGCGCGCGGTCTACGAGCAGTACTTC
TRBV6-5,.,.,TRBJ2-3,CASSWTYPGTDTQYF,TGTGCCAGCAGTTGGACATACCCAGGCACAGATACGCAGTATTTT
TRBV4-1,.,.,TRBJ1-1,CASSQGRSPLQAEAFF,TGCGCCAGCAGCCAAGGCAGGTCTCCCCTCCAAGCTGAAGCTTTCTTT
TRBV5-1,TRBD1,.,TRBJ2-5,CASRGQVQETQYF,TGCGCCAGCCGAGGACAGGTCCAAGAGACCCAGTACTTC
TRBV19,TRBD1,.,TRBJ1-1,CASSKRDRGVNTEAFF,TGTGCCAGTAGTAAACGGGACAGGGGGGTGAACACTGAAGCTTTCTTT
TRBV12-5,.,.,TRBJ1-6,CASGLATQNSPLHF,TGTGCTAGTGGTTTGGCTACCCAAAATTCACCCCTCCACTTT
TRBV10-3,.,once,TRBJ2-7,CAISEPLQWPKYF,TGTGCCATCAGTGAGCCCCTACAGTGGCCGAAGTACTTC
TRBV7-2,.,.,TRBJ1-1,CASSQQVRGLGAFF,TGTGCCAGCAGCCAGCAGGTCAGGGGTTTAGGAGCTTTCTTT
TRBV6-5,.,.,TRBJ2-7,CASSYGGGSVGYEQYF,TGTGCCAGCAGTTACGGGGGGGGCTCCGTCGGCTACGAGCAGTACTTC
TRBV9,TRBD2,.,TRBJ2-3,CASSLTPSGGRSTPSTDTQYF,TGTGCCAGCAGCCTCACTCCTAGCGGGGGGCGCTCGACCCCTAGCACAGATACGCAGTATTTT
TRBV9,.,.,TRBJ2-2,CASSVEGVNTGELFF,TGTGCCAGCAGCGTAGAAGGGGTGAACACCGGGGAGCTGTTTTTT
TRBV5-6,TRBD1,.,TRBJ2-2,CASSFSGQGSTGELFF,TGTGCCAGCAGCTTCTCGGGACAGGGGTCCACCGGGGAGCTGTTTTTT
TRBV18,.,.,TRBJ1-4,CASSLQGGEKLFF,TGTGCCAGCTCACTCCAGGGCGGCGAAAAACTGTTTTTT
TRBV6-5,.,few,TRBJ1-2,CASSAGTPANYGYTF,TGTGCCAGCAGTGCCGGGACACCTGCCAACTATGGCTACACCTTC
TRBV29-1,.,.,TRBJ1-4,CSASPPTGEKLFF,TGCAGCGCCTCGCCCCCGACCGGGGAAAAACTGTTTTTT
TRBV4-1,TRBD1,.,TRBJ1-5,CASSQGAPWDRGNQPQHF,TGCGCCAGCAGCCAAGGGGCGCCCTGGGACAGGGGGAACCAGCCCCAGCATTTT
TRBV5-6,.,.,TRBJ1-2,CASSAAGGGNYGYTF,TGTGCCAGCAGCGCTGCTGGAGGAGGGAACTATGGCTACACCTTC
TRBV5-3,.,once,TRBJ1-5,CAHVEGRIGNQPQHF,TGTGCCCATGTGGAGGGCCGGATCGGCAATCAGCCCCAGCATTTT
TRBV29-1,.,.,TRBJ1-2,CSGGPGIRNYGYTF,TGCAGCGGGGGCCCAGGGATCAGGAACTATGGCTACACCTTC
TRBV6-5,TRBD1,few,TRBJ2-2,CASSWGQGGTGELFF,TGTGCCAGCAGTTGGGGACAGGGGGGCACCGGGGAGCTGTTTTTT
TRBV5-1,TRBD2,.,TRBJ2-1,CASSSSSGGSYNEQFF,TGCGCCAGCAGCTCCTCTAGCGGGGGCTCCTACAATGAGCAGTTCTTC
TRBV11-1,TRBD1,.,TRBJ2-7,CASSFPGQGSYEQYF,TGTGCCAGCAGCTTCCCCGGACAGGGGTCCTACGAGCAGTACTTC
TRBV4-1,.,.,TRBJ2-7,CASSQHLPPPRLRSYEQYF,TGCGCCAGCAGCCAACATCTTCCCCCCCCCAGACTCCGATCCTACGAGCAGTACTTC
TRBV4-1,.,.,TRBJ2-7,CASSQVVTLHEQYF,TGCGCCAGCAGCCAAGTAGTCACCCTACACGAGCAGTACTTC
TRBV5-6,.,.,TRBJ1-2,CASGVLDYGYTF,TGTGCCAGCGGAGTACTAGACTATGGCTACACCTTC
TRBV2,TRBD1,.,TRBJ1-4,CATNRDSGTNEKLFF,TGTGCCACCAACCGGGACAGTGGGACTAATGAAAAACTGTTTTTT
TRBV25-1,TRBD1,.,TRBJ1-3,CARTPVGQAGNTIYF,TGTGCCAGGACTCCGGTAGGACAGGCTGGAAACACCATATATTTT
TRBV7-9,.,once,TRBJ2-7,CASSLARHPEQYF,TGTGCCAGCAGCTTAGCCCGACACCCCGAGCAGTACTTC
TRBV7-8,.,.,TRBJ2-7,CASSSRQGSRSYEQYF,TGTGCCAGCAGCTCCCGCCAGGGATCGAGGTCCTACGAGCAGTACTTC
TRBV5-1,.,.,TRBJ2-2,CASSSRAGDTGELFF,TGCGCCAGCAGCTCTCGGGCAGGGGACACCGGGGAGCTGTTTTTT
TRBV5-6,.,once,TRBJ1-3,CASSWSPLDGNTIYF,TGTGCCAGCAGCTGGAGCCCTTTAGATGGGAACACCATATATTTT
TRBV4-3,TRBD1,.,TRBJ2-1,CASSPSRQGPYNEQFF,TGCGCCAGCAGCCCCTCACGACAGGGGCCCTACAATGAGCAGTTCTTC
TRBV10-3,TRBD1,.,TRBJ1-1,CAISEGYRGHTEAFF,TGTGCCATCAGTGAAGGTTACAGGGGGCACACTGAAGCTTTCTTT
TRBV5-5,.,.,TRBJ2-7,CASSPRTSYEQYF,TGTGCCAGCAGCCCACGGACAAGCTACGAGCAGTACTTC
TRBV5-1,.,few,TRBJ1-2,CASSSLPSGEGDAYGYTF,TGCGCCAGCAGCTCCTTGCCCAGCGGGGAGGGGGATGCCTATGGCTACACCTTC
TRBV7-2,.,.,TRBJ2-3,CASSLATGFTDTQYF,TGTGCCAGCAGCTTAGCGACAGGTTTTACAGATACGCAGTATTTT
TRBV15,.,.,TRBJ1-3,CATRWDTSGNTIYF,TGTGCCACCAGGTGGGACACCTCTGGAAACACCATATATTTT
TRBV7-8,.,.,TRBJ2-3,CASSPRRGLGTDTQYF,TGTGCCAGCAGCCCCCGCAGGGGTTTGGGCACAGATACGCAGTATTTT
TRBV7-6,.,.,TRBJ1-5,CASSLDMDQPQHF,TGTGCCAGCAGCTTAGACATGGATCAGCCCCAGCATTTT
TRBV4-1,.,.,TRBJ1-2,CASRVPGVEGYTF,TGCGCCAGCAGAGTCCCGGGTGTTGAGGGCTACACCTTC
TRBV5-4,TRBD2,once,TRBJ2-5,CASSLNGGAGETQYF,TGTGCCAGCAGCTTGAACGGGGGGGCCGGAGAGACCCAGTACTTC
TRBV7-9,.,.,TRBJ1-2,CASRPSQGSPNYGYTF,TGTGCCAGCAGACCATCACAGGGATCTCCTAACTATGGCTACACCTTC
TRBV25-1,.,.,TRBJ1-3,CASSEWTDLNTIYF,TGTGCCAGCAGTGAATGGACGGACTTAAACACCATATATTTT
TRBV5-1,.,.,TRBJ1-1,CASSLGATGNTEAFF,TGCGCCAGCAGCTTGGGGGCTACAGGGAACACTGAAGCTTTCTTT
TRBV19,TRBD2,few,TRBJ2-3,CASSPWTSGGGDTQYF,TGTGCCAGTAGTCCGTGGACTAGCGGGGGGGGAGATACGCAGTATTTT
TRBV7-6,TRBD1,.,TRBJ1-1,CASSLAGTGNTEAFF,TGTGCCAGCAGCTTAGCCGGGACAGGGAACACTGAAGCTTTCTTT
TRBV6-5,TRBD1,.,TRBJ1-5,CASRGQGGQPQHF,TGTGCCAGCAGGGGACAGGGTGGCCAGCCCCAGCATTTT
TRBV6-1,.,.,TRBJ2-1,CAVTDPLGEQFF,TGTGCCGTAACTGACCCCCTAGGTGAGCAGTTCTTC
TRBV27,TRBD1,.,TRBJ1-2,CASSRDRNYGYTF,TGTGCCAGCAGCCGGGACAGGAACTATGGCTACACCTTC
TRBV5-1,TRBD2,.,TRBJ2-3,CASSLVAGGAADTQYF,TGCGCCAGCAGCTTGGTGGCCGGGGGGGCCGCAGATACGCAGTATTTT
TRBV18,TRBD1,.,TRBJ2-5,CASSPPGQGPSGQYF,TGTGCCAGCTCACCACCGGGACAGGGCCCTTCGGGCCAGTACTTC
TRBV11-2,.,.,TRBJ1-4,CASSLDEVGGNEKLFF,TGTGCCAGCAGCTTAGATGAGGTCGGTGGGAATGAAAAACTGTTTTTT